The clone carrying this TCR beta chain was seen ten or more times. Its antigen is not known. This sample stems from a study of neurological immune-mediated disorders. Overall study findings and caveats: Multiple sclerosis, the disease with the least TCR clonal expansion, fell below healthy controls, whereas HTLV-1-associated myelopathy showed the most.

In each sequencing run, over 160 million TCR-beta sequences were generated from 15-18 subjects. TCRdb used MiXCR to reprocess the 5' RACE reads, holding one entry per CDR3 protein. The profile shows tens of thousands of distinct CDR3 sequences, 2.5% of them singletons. The CDR3 spans 14 residues. Germline loops: CDR1 MGHDK, CDR2 SYGVNS. The V end lost 2 bases, the J end lost 5 bases, and 12 bases lay between the germline ends. The origin of this receptor is a man aged 50 or older with multiple sclerosis. The chain carries TRBV25-1 and TRBJ2-5; D is perhaps TRBD2 (5 bases). Material: PBMCs. CDR3 bases: TGTGCCAGCAGTGAAGTTAAGGGAGCGGAGACCCAGTACTTC. Translating it yields CASSEVKGAETQYF.